This T cell receptor (beta chain) was found in a study of T-cell memory formation after mild COVID-19. To note about this clonotype: Its antigen is as yet unknown.

General study points: Mostly located in CM and EM were contracting CD4+ clones, with contracting CD8+ clones located in EMRA.

The CDR3 loop spans 14 amino acids. Germline CDR1 reads SGDLS; CDR2 reads YYNGEE. Trimming pared 6 bases from V and 6 bases from J, leaving 15 bases between. TCRdb processed the 5' RACE reads anew with MiXCR; each CDR3 protein has one entry. This sample yields 190,000 or so distinct CDR3 sequences, of which roughly 27% are seen a single time; about an eighth belongs to the top ten. The specimen sequenced was PBMCs or a T cell subset sorted from them (not recorded which). The TCR originated in an adult woman who had mild COVID-19 (a few samples of this study predate the infection). Cell type and time point are not known. The chain is built from TRBV9 and TRBJ2-2; TRBD2 is a possible D gene (6 bases). The CDR3 DNA follows: TGTGCCAGCAAGTCGGGGGTCGTACCCGGGGAGCTGTTTTTT. Translating it yields CASKSGVVPGELFF.